The 16 T cell receptor beta chains in this list originate from one sample, sequenced in a study of naive and memory T cell subsets. The beta constant-region primer was an equimolar mix of two oligonucleotides covering TRBC1 and TRBC2. The ligated cDNA underwent four PCR rounds using SP2 and nested alpha and beta constant-region primers. A single record per CDR3 protein comes from TCRdb applying MiXCR to the UMI-ligation and nested PCR reads. The sample lists roughly 83,000 distinct CDR3 sequences; approximately 10% were seen once. For these TCRs, the target antigens are not known. Overall study results and limits: Especially in CD8 cells, naive repertoires contained a few larger clonotypes, possibly CD45RA-re-expressing memory cells.

Sequenced sample: naive CD4+ T cells from blood. Receptors were obtained from a human donor in good health.

The sample holds many counts of this clonotype. J is TRBJ1-6 and V is TRBV30, with D tentatively TRBD1 (5 bases). The V gene lost 2 bases and the J gene lost 0 bases, with 14 bases spanning the gap. CDR1 and CDR2 from the germline V gene are GTSNPN and SVGIG (reference sequence). CDR3 size: 17 residues. CDR3 amino acids: CAWSPDRTPSYNSPLHF. Written as DNA, the CDR3 is TGTGCCTGGAGTCCCGACAGAACACCCTCCTATAATTCACCCCTCCACTTT.

This clonotype has more than one count but fewer than ten. CDR3 residues: CASSLGRGREDIQYF. The CDR3 bases are TGCGCCAGCAGCTTGGGACGGGGAAGGGAGGACATTCAGTACTTC. The gene calls are TRBV5-1 and TRBJ2-4; TRBD2 is a possible D gene (6 bases). This CDR3 comprises 15 residues. V shed 0 bases and J shed 8 bases, with 15 bases lying between them. Germline V gene lookup returns CDR1 SGHRS and CDR2 YFSETQ.

This clonotype was recorded many times. The chain carries TRBV6-5 and TRBJ2-7; 7 bases are a match to TRBD1. This CDR3 has 16 residues. Germline CDR1 and CDR2: MNHEY and SVGAGI. The trim removed 2 bases at V and 4 bases at J, leaving 11 bases unmatched. The CDR3 region is CASSYAYGGRGYEQYF. The DNA for the CDR3 is TGTGCCAGCAGTTACGCCTATGGAGGCAGGGGGTACGAGCAGTACTTC.

This clonotype has only a few counts. The chain employs TRBV14 and TRBJ2-7; D is unresolved. The CDR3 has 13 amino acids. The germline CDR1 and CDR2 sequences are SGHDN and FVKESK. V lost 4 bases, J lost 6 bases, and 13 bases lay in between. The CDR3 DNA follows: TGTGCCAGCAGCCCGGTAGCATTCGGCGAGCAGTACTTC. It specifies CASSPVAFGEQYF.

In its sample, this clonotype was seen a few times. This rearrangement joins TRBV5-6 to TRBJ1-4; D uncertain. Germline V gene data show CDR1 as SGHDT and CDR2 as YYEEEE. The CDR3 totals 16 residues. Trimming removed 0 bases at V and 3 bases at J, with 12 bases between. The CDR3 coding sequence is TGTGCCAGCAGCTTGGTCCCCACGATGGCTAATGAAAAACTGTTTTTT. Encoded protein: CASSLVPTMANEKLFF.

The J gene is TRBJ2-7, the V gene TRBV28, with 7 bases identical to TRBD1. The CDR3 consists of 14 residues. V lost 6 bases and J lost 3; bases outside the gene matches: 8. Germline lookup yields CDR1 MDHEN and CDR2 SYDVKM. The CDR3 loop is CASRGTAAHYEQYF. The CDR3 region has the DNA TGTGCCAGCAGGGGGACAGCAGCCCACTACGAGCAGTACTTC.

For the CDR3, the DNA is TGTGCCAGCAGTTACACGAACGTCGGTGGCTACACCTTC. This translates into CASSYTNVGGYTF. The chain recombines TRBV6-2 or TRBV6-3 with TRBJ1-2; no clear D. The CDR3 extends over 13 amino acids. With 2 bases removed from V and 7 bases from J, the gap between germline ends came to 11 bases. Germline CDR1 and CDR2: MNHEY and SVGEGT.

This rearrangement joins TRBV3-1 to TRBJ1-2; 7 bases align to TRBD1. Per germline, CDR1 LGHDT and CDR2 YNNKEL (reference sequence). V lost 2 bases and J lost 7; bases outside the gene matches: 16. The CDR3 has 17 residues. The CDR3 nucleotides are TGTGCCAGCAGCCAATCGGGACAGACCTTTTCAGGGCCTGGCTACACCTTC. Residues: CASSQSGQTFSGPGYTF.

The chain joins TRBV6-2 or TRBV6-3 to TRBJ2-7; 10 nucleotides agree with TRBD2. The CDR3 extends over 15 amino acids. Germline-derived CDR1 and CDR2 are MNHEY and SVGEGT. J gave up 1 base and V 7 bases, and 7 bases lay outside the gene matches. In nucleotides, the CDR3 is TGTGCCAGCACCGATAGCGGGAGGCTTTCCTACGAGCAGTACTTC. Its translation is CASTDSGRLSYEQYF.

The chain couples TRBV7-2 to TRBJ2-1, with 7 bases fitting TRBD2. Germline values: CDR1 SGHTA, CDR2 FQGNSA. The CDR3 sequence is 18 residues long. With 2 bases clipped from V and 6 bases from J, the junction kept 16 bases outside the gene matches. Here the CDR3 reads CASSLTESGTMGSNEQFF. CDR3 nucleotide sequence: TGTGCCAGCAGCTTAACGGAAAGCGGGACTATGGGATCCAATGAGCAGTTCTTC. Full variable domain (missing parts from reference TRBV7-2 and TRBJ2-1): GAGVSQSPSNKVTEKGKDVELRCDPISGHTALYWYRQSLGQGLEFLIYFQGNSAPDKSGLPSDRFSAERTGGSVSTLTIQRTQQEDSAVYLCASSLTESGTMGSNEQFFGPGTRLTVL.

This clonotype has ten or more counts. This chain joins TRBV6-1 and TRBJ2-1; D might be TRBD2 (7 bases). Germline CDR1 reads MNHNS; CDR2 reads SASEGT. This CDR3 has 14 amino acids. Between the trimmed V and J ends, which lost 8 bases and 7 bases, there was a span of 18 bases. CDR3 protein: CASVWGGLGNEQFF. CDR3 bases: TGTGCCAGCGTCTGGGGGGGGCTGGGGAATGAGCAGTTCTTC.

This clonotype was recorded a few times. J is TRBJ2-5 and V is TRBV6-6; D remains unclear. CDR1 and CDR2 from the germline V gene are MNHNY and SVGAGI (reference sequence). The CDR3 is 15 amino acids. V was shortened by 5 bases and J by 1 base, with 14 bases between the two germline ends. The CDR3 reads CASSPLLTIQETQYF. CDR3 DNA sequence: TGTGCCAGCAGTCCCCTTCTAACGATCCAAGAGACCCAGTACTTC.

This chain links TRBV7-2 with TRBJ2-5, with TRBD2 matching over 12 bases. CDR1 is SGHTA and CDR2 is FQGNSA in the germline V gene. The CDR3 is 17 amino acids. V gave up 5 bases and J gave up 2 bases; unmatched junction bases: 9. Written as DNA, the CDR3 is TGTGCCAGCAGCCCCGGGCTAGCGGGGGGGTATCAAGAGACCCAGTACTTC. Residues: CASSPGLAGGYQETQYF.

The chain recombines TRBV27 with TRBJ1-4; D may be TRBD1 (5 bases). In germline, CDR1 is MNHEY, CDR2 SMNVEV (reference sequence). The CDR3 totals 18 residues. V was trimmed by 0 bases and J by 5 bases, leaving 19 bases between them. CDR3 amino acids: CASSLSINHRRTNEKLFF. CDR3 DNA sequence: TGTGCCAGCAGTTTATCGATCAATCACAGGAGAACGAATGAAAAACTGTTTTTT. The complete variable domain, with remaining parts taken from reference TRBV27 and TRBJ1-4, reads EAQVTQNPRYLITVTGKKLTVTCSQNMNHEYMSWYRQDPGLGLRQIYYSMNVEVTDKGDVPEGYKVSRKEKRNFPLILESPSPNQTSLYFCASSLSINHRRTNEKLFFGSGTQLSVL.

This clonotype was seen only a few times. This chain connects TRBV12-3 or TRBV12-4 to TRBJ2-3, with 7 bases that match TRBD2. The V gene end was trimmed by 5 bases and the J gene end by 2 bases; junction bases not matched to a gene: 13. This CDR3 spans 17 amino acids. Here the CDR3 reads CASSPLPLLAPTDTQYF. In nucleotides, the CDR3 is TGTGCCAGCAGTCCCCTCCCACTACTAGCGCCCACAGATACGCAGTATTTT.

The V gene is TRBV25-1, the J gene TRBJ2-3; D not resolved. This CDR3 is 14 amino acids long. The V and J ends lost 1 base and 3 bases respectively, with 8 bases between them. Germline V gene lookup returns CDR1 MGHDK and CDR2 SYGVNS. CDR3 coding DNA: TGTGCCAGCAGTGAATCACATGGAACAGATACGCAGTATTTT. Translating gives CASSESHGTDTQYF.